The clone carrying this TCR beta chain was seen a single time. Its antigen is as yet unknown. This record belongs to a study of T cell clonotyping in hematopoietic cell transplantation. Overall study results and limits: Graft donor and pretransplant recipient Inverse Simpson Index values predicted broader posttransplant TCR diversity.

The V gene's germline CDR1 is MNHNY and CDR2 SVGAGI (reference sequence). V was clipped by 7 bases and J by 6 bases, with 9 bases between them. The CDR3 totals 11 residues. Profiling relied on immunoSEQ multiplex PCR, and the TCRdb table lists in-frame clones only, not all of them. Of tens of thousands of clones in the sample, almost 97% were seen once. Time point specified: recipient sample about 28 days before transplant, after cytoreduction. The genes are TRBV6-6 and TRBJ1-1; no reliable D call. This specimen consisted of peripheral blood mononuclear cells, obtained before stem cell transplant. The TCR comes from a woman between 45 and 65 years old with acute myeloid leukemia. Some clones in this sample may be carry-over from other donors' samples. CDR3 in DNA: TGTGCCAGCAAAGCGGGGTCTGAAGCTTTCTTT. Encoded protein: CASKAGSEAFF.